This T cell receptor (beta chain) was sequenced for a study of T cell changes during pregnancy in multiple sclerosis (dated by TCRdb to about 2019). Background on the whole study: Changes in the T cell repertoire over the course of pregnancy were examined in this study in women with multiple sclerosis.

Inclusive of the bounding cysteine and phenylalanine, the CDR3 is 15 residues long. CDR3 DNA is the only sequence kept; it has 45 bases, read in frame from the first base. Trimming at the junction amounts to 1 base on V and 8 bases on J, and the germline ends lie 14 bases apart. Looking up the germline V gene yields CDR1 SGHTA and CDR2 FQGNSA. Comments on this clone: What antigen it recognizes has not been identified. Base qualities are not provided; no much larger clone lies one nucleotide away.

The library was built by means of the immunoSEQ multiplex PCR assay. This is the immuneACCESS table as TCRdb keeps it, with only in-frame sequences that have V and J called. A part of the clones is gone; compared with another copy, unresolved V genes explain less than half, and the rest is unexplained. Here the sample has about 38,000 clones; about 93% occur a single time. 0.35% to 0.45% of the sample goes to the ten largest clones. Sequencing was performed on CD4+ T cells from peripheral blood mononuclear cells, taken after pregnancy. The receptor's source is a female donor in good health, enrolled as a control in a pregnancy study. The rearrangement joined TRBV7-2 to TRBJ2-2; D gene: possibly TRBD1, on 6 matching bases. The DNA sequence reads TGTGCCAGCAGCTTAGTCCCCTACCAGGGGGGGGAGCTGTTTTTT. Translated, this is CASSLVPYQGGELFF.